These 26 T cell receptor beta chains came from one sample sequenced in a study of blood T cells in healthy people across ages (dated by TCRdb to 2013 to 2016). The library was produced with 5' RACE. Sequenced on an Illumina HiSeq 2500. A second PCR of roughly 6 to 11 cycles was run with a J-beta primer mix and a sample-barcoded 5' primer. Starting from the raw public reads, TCRdb applied fastp trimming at Q25, assembled clones with MiXCR and retained in-frame beta chains. Entries are consolidated by CDR3 protein sequence, retaining the most common genes and DNA. The sample table records over 1,200,000 distinct CDR3 sequences; 59% of these occur just once. The top ten clones comprise over 6.5% of the sample. The sample consisted of blood. The receptors come from a young man in good health.

This rearrangement joins TRBV6-5 to TRBJ2-5, with D hard to call. CDR1 is MNHEY, CDR2 SVGAGI, per germline. The CDR3 spans 11 residues. Trimming removed 2 bases at V and 12 bases at J, with 10 bases between. In DNA, the CDR3 is TGTGCCAGCAGTTACGGCAGCCTGGAGTACTTC. Amino acid sequence: CASSYGSLEYF.

V and J are TRBV25-1 and TRBJ2-1; TRBD1 aligns across 7 bases. The tail of the sequence fits TRBJ2-7 better, so the J call may be wrong. This CDR3 spans 14 amino acids. The germline CDR1 and CDR2 sequences are MGHDK and SYGVNS. Here the CDR3 DNA reads TGTGCCACCCGCAAAACAGGGGAGAGGTACGAGCAGTACTTC. Its translation is CATRKTGERYEQYF.

This clonotype was picked up a small number of times. The V and J genes are TRBV4-3 and TRBJ2-3, with 10 nucleotides matching TRBD2. The CDR3 extends over 16 amino acids. The V gene end was trimmed by 4 bases and the J gene end by 3 bases; junction bases not matched to a gene: 7. Looked up from germline, CDR1 is LGHNA and CDR2 is YSLEER. CDR3 bases: TGCGCCAGCAGCCCGGTAGCGGGGGGACGAACAGATACGCAGTATTTT. Amino acid sequence: CASSPVAGGRTDTQYF.

The rearrangement links TRBV2 to TRBJ2-1, with D perhaps TRBD2 (5 bases). CDR3 length equals 10 residues. V lost 9 bases and J 8 bases, leaving 8 bases between the germline ends. The germline gives CDR1 SNHLY, CDR2 FYNNEI. CDR3 sequence reads: CARPGDEQFF. The CDR3, as DNA: TGTGCCAGGCCCGGGGATGAGCAGTTCTTC.

This clonotype came up a few times. The chain combines TRBV27 with TRBJ1-1; 7 bases agree with TRBD1. The CDR3 is made up of 14 amino acids. Germline V CDR1 and CDR2: MNHEY, SMNVEV (reference sequence). V was clipped by 6 bases and J by 1 base; unmatched bases: 5. The CDR3 DNA follows: TGTGCCAGCAGGCCCAGGACAGGGAACACTGAAGCTTTCTTT. Its translation: CASRPRTGNTEAFF.

This clonotype was counted only a few times. This chain links TRBV20-1 with TRBJ1-1, with D perhaps matching TRBD1 (5 bases). The CDR3 has 12 amino acids. Trimming took 3 bases from V and 4 from J, leaving 9 bases between them. Germline lookup yields CDR1 DFQATT and CDR2 SNEGSKA (reference sequence). CDR3 residues: CSASPRATEAFF. The CDR3 nucleotides read TGCAGTGCTAGCCCCAGGGCCACTGAAGCTTTCTTT.

V and J are TRBV20-1 and TRBJ2-5, with D unresolved. The CDR3 covers 14 residues. V was pared by 0 bases and J by 1 base, with 9 bases between. Germline V CDR1 and CDR2: DFQATT, SNEGSKA (reference sequence). The CDR3 DNA follows: TGCAGTGCTAGAGACCCGATGTCCCAAGAGACCCAGTACTTC. Protein: CSARDPMSQETQYF.

V and J are TRBV27 and TRBJ2-3; a weak D match, TRBD1 (6 bases). Looked up from germline, CDR1 is MNHEY and CDR2 is SMNVEV (reference sequence). V lost 6 bases to trimming and J lost 3 bases, with 28 bases between them. The CDR3 sequence is 19 residues long. CDR3 DNA sequence: TGTGCCAGCAGCTCCGGTAAACACCTCGGGACATCCACGACAGATACGCAGTATTTT. It specifies CASSSGKHLGTSTTDTQYF.

This chain uses TRBV4-1 with TRBJ1-5; a possible D gene is TRBD1 (6 bases). The V end was cut by 5 bases, the J end by 3 bases, with 14 bases between. This CDR3 comprises 15 residues. Germline values: CDR1 MGHRA, CDR2 YSYEKL. The CDR3: CASSNGGALNQPQHF. For the CDR3, the DNA is TGCGCCAGCAGCAACGGGGGGGCCCTCAATCAGCCCCAGCATTTT.

This clonotype has a single count. The rearrangement links TRBV4-3 to TRBJ2-7; D is unclear. V was trimmed by 1 base and J by 4 bases, leaving 14 bases between them. The CDR3 consists of 15 residues. Germline V gene lookup returns CDR1 LGHNA and CDR2 YSLEER. CDR3 sequence: CASSQGAMDIYEQYF. CDR3 DNA: TGCGCCAGCAGCCAAGGGGCCATGGATATTTACGAGCAGTACTTC.

V gene TRBV7-2 combines with J gene TRBJ2-3; 7 bases line up with TRBD1. V gave up 2 bases and J gave up 2 bases; unmatched junction bases: 7. The length of the CDR3 is 16 residues. The germline gives CDR1 SGHTA, CDR2 FQGNSA. CDR3 region: CASSLLPGGNTDTQYF. CDR3 nucleotides: TGTGCCAGCAGCTTACTCCCAGGGGGAAACACAGATACGCAGTATTTT.

This clonotype occurred a few times. The J gene is TRBJ2-6, the V gene TRBV7-9; 9 nucleotides line up with TRBD1. From germline, CDR1 is SEHNR and CDR2 FQNEAQ (reference sequence). The CDR3 has 17 amino acids. The J segment lost 1 base and the V segment lost 3 bases, leaving 4 bases of the junction unmatched. The CDR3: CASSLTGQGSGANVLTF. The CDR3 nucleotides read TGTGCCAGCAGCTTGACGGGACAGGGTTCTGGGGCCAACGTCCTGACTTTC.

The chain couples TRBV28 to TRBJ1-1; D is ambiguous. Between the trimmed V and J ends, which lost 10 bases and 0 bases, there was a span of 12 bases. The CDR3 has 13 residues. CDR1 and CDR2 from the germline V gene are MDHEN and SYDVKM. CDR3 loop: CATAGPLNTEAFF. Here the CDR3 DNA reads TGTGCCACCGCAGGTCCTCTGAACACTGAAGCTTTCTTT.

This chain uses TRBV5-1 with TRBJ2-7; 13 bases line up with TRBD2. Germline CDR1 reads SGHRS; CDR2 reads YFSETQ. V dropped 5 bases and J dropped 4; count of bases not matched to a gene: 6. The CDR3 loop spans 15 amino acids. In DNA, the CDR3 is TGCGCCAGCAGGACAGGACTAGCGGGAGAGTACGAGCAGTACTTC. Translated: CASRTGLAGEYEQYF.

The J gene is TRBJ2-1, the V gene TRBV27; TRBD2 matches at 8 bases. The CDR3 is 15 amino acids. Trimming at V came to 5 bases and at J to 3 bases, leaving 6 bases not matched to a gene. From germline, CDR1 is MNHEY and CDR2 SMNVEV (reference sequence). Here the CDR3 DNA reads TGTGCCAGCAGTATCCCACTAGCGGACTACAATGAGCAGTTCTTC. Its translation is CASSIPLADYNEQFF.

As regards this clonotype: One end of the junction is discordant with germline, which a read error may explain. The V call is TRBV13, the J call TRBJ2-3; weak D call: TRBD2 (5 bases). CDR3 length: 15 amino acids. Germline V gene lookup returns CDR1 PRHDT and CDR2 FYEKMQ (reference sequence). The DNA for the CDR3 is TGCGCCAGCAGCCAAGATAGGCGGGGCACAGATACGCAGTATTTT. Protein product: CASSQDRRGTDTQYF.

This chain links TRBV5-1 with TRBJ2-4; 7 positions agree with TRBD1. Looked up from germline, CDR1 is SGHRS and CDR2 is YFSETQ. V was clipped by 4 bases and J by 2 bases; unmatched bases: 6. This CDR3 is 15 amino acids long. The CDR3 loop reads CASSPDRRSKNIQYF. CDR3 in DNA: TGCGCCAGCAGCCCGGACAGGAGATCCAAAAACATTCAGTACTTC.

In this sample, this clonotype turned up a few times. V and J are TRBV7-2 and TRBJ2-3, with D perhaps given as TRBD1 or TRBD2 (6 bases each). The germline CDR1 and CDR2 sequences are SGHTA and FQGNSA. V was clipped by 3 bases and J by 0 bases, with 13 bases between them. The CDR3 is 16 residues long. The CDR3 sequence is CASSFAGHASTDTQYF. CDR3 sequence (DNA): TGTGCCAGCAGCTTCGCGGGACATGCTAGCACAGATACGCAGTATTTT.

A few counts support this clonotype. J is TRBJ2-1 and V is TRBV29-1; TRBD1 matches 9 bases. This CDR3 spans 14 amino acids. V shed 6 bases, J shed 5 bases, and the junction held 8 bases outside the gene matches. Germline CDR1 reads SQVTM; CDR2 reads ANQGSEA. Here the CDR3 DNA reads TGCAGCGTCAACGGACAGGGGAGCAACAATGAGCAGTTCTTC. Protein sequence: CSVNGQGSNNEQFF.

V and J are TRBV16 and TRBJ1-1, with no clear D. Trimming left V 2 bases short and J 3 bases short, with 16 bases between. This CDR3 is 16 amino acids long. Germline V gene data show CDR1 as KGHSY and CDR2 as FQNENV. As DNA, the CDR3 is TGTGCCAGCAGCCAACATACCGGGGATTGGGACACTGAAGCTTTCTTT. It codes for CASSQHTGDWDTEAFF.

This clonotype was counted between two and nine times. J is TRBJ2-1 and V is TRBV4-1, with D hard to call. V was cut by 0 bases and J by 7 bases, with 19 bases left in between. Germline values: CDR1 MGHRA, CDR2 YSYEKL. The length of the CDR3 is 17 residues. CDR3 sequence reads: CASSQERFQLYPNEQFF. The CDR3 nucleotides read TGCGCCAGCAGCCAAGAAAGGTTTCAGTTATATCCGAATGAGCAGTTCTTC.

The chain is built from TRBV20-1 and TRBJ2-7; 13 positions agree with TRBD2. The V gene's germline CDR1 is DFQATT and CDR2 SNEGSKA (reference sequence). The CDR3 covers 17 residues. The junction had 9 bases not matched to a gene; V was cut back by 2 bases and J by 2 bases. This chain's CDR3 is CSARKGLAGVLAYEQYF. CDR3 sequence (DNA): TGCAGTGCTAGAAAAGGACTAGCGGGAGTTCTCGCCTACGAGCAGTACTTC.

The chain uses TRBV6-2 or TRBV6-3 and TRBJ2-7; 7 nucleotides line up with TRBD2. This CDR3 contains 12 residues. Unmatched junction bases numbered 5, after V lost 5 bases and J lost 7 bases. Germline V lookup: CDR1 MNHEY, CDR2 SVGEGT. Written as DNA, the CDR3 is TGTGCCAGCAGTGTAGCGGGCAATGAGCAGTACTTC. Protein product: CASSVAGNEQYF.

This clonotype was found a few times. The rearrangement uses TRBV5-6 and TRBJ2-7; TRBD1 is a possible D gene (5 bases). There are 12 residues in the CDR3. With 3 bases removed from V and 6 bases from J, the gap between germline ends came to 10 bases. In germline, CDR1 is SGHDT, CDR2 YYEEEE. Here the CDR3 reads CASSWGRGEQYF. CDR3 nucleotides: TGTGCCAGCAGCTGGGGCCGTGGCGAGCAGTACTTC.

This chain connects TRBV5-6 to TRBJ2-5; tentatively, D is TRBD1 (7 bases). Trimming removed 4 bases at V and 5 bases at J, with 18 bases between. The CDR3 length is 15 residues. CDR1 and CDR2 (germline): SGHDT, YYEEEE. The CDR3 DNA sequence: TGTGCCAGCAGCGGCTCGACAGGGAGGAGGGAGACCCAGTACTTC. It specifies CASSGSTGRRETQYF.

J is TRBJ2-1 and V is TRBV15; the D call may be TRBD1 or TRBD2 (5 bases each). Trimming shortened V by 4 bases and J by 7 bases, and 17 bases separated the two germline ends. There are 15 residues in the CDR3. Germline values: CDR1 LNHNV, CDR2 YYDKDF (reference sequence). CDR3 amino acids: CATSTRDPWSNEQFF. In DNA form, the CDR3 reads TGTGCCACCAGCACCCGGGACCCTTGGTCGAATGAGCAGTTCTTC.